The 20 T cell receptor beta chains listed next were all sequenced from one sample in a study of cytomegalovirus exposure and HLA in healthy donors. PCR involved 60 Vbeta and 13 Jbeta primers. Repertoires were generated with immunoSEQ multiplex PCR, while TCRdb's copy carries only in-frame clones and drops some. The sample consists of approximately 210,000 clones, roughly 80% of them appearing once. The sequenced material came from PBMCs. The receptors shown here come from a woman between 25 and 40 years old in good health and CMV-seropositive.

J is TRBJ1-5 and V is TRBV11-2; weak D call: TRBD1 (6 bases). The germline gives CDR1 SGHAT, CDR2 FQNNGV. V gave up 3 bases and J gave up 7 bases, with 13 bases separating them. This CDR3 comprises 14 residues. The CDR3: CASSFQGKGQPQHF. The CDR3, as DNA: TGTGCCAGCAGCTTTCAGGGGAAGGGCCAGCCCCAGCATTTT.

This clone was counted only a few times. This rearrangement joins TRBV19 to TRBJ2-5; TRBD1 is a possible D gene (5 bases). The assigned J gene may be wrong: the sequence end matches TRBJ2-7 better. This CDR3 has 16 amino acids. Germline lookup yields CDR1 LNHDA and CDR2 SQIVND (reference sequence). CDR3 region: CASTKSTGHEPYEQYF. CDR3 DNA sequence: TGTGCCAGTACGAAATCCACAGGACACGAACCCTACGAGCAGTACTTC.

The rearrangement joins TRBV28 to TRBJ2-7, with 9 bases identical to TRBD1. CDR3 length equals 16 residues. V lost 7 bases to trimming and J lost 4 bases; unmatched junction nucleotides: 14. Germline CDR1 and CDR2: MDHEN and SYDVKM. The CDR3 loop is CASIPGQGPQGYEQYF. The CDR3 DNA reads TGTGCCAGCATTCCGGGACAGGGTCCCCAAGGGTACGAGCAGTACTTC.

V usage is TRBV27 and J usage is TRBJ2-5; 12 nucleotides agree with TRBD1. The germline V gene encodes CDR1 MNHEY and CDR2 SMNVEV (reference sequence). J gave up 4 bases and V 4 bases, and 4 bases lay outside the gene matches. The CDR3 covers 15 residues. Here the CDR3 DNA reads TGTGCCAGCAGTTGGGGACAGGGGGCAGGAGAGACCCAGTACTTC. Residues: CASSWGQGAGETQYF.

V and J are TRBV7-9 and TRBJ2-5, with a tentative D call TRBD1 (6 bases). Trimming took off 6 bases at V and 5 bases at J, with 16 bases between the two ends. Looked up from germline, CDR1 is SEHNR and CDR2 is FQNEAQ (reference sequence). This CDR3 spans 14 amino acids. CDR3 amino acids: CASREQGSLETQYF. CDR3 bases: TGTGCCAGCAGAGAACAGGGTTCTCTGGAGACCCAGTACTTC.

The chain has TRBV30 and TRBJ2-3; 7 bases align to TRBD2. The ends lost 5 bases at V and 0 bases at J; junction bases unmatched: 5. The CDR3 covers 14 residues. CDR1 and CDR2 (germline): GTSNPN, SVGIG (reference sequence). CDR3 bases: TGTGCCTGGGCCACGGGGGGAAGCACAGATACGCAGTATTTT. Translation: CAWATGGSTDTQYF. The full variable domain, in which reference TRBV30 and TRBJ2-3 provide the parts outside the CDR3, is SQTIHQWPATLVQPVGSPLSLECTVEGTSNPNLYWYRQAAGRGLQLLFYSVGIGQISSEVPQNLSASRPQDRQFILSSKKLLLSDSGFYLCAWATGGSTDTQYFGPGTRLTVL.

This rearrangement joins TRBV4-2 to TRBJ2-1, with TRBD2 identical over 7 bases. Germline V lookup: CDR1 LGHNA, CDR2 YNFKEQ. The CDR3 runs 17 residues. The V segment lost 1 base and the J segment 3 bases; nucleotides outside the gene matches: 9. CDR3 region: CASSQGSSGRSYNEQFF. CDR3 nucleotides: TGTGCCAGCAGCCAAGGCTCTAGCGGCCGAAGCTACAATGAGCAGTTCTTC.

The CDR3 nucleotides are TGTGCCAGCAGCTTATCAGGCTACGAGCAGTACTTC. Its translation is CASSLSGYEQYF. The rearrangement uses TRBV7-2 and TRBJ2-7; no reliable D call. Germline assignment: CDR1 SGHTA and CDR2 FQGNSA. The CDR3 runs 12 residues. V was trimmed by 2 bases and J by 3 bases, leaving 5 bases between them.

This clone was seen only once. The rearrangement links TRBV30 to TRBJ1-5; D possibly corresponds to TRBD1 (5 bases). The length of the CDR3 is 16 residues. V lost 2 bases to trimming and J lost 1 base, with 15 bases between them. CDR1 is GTSNPN and CDR2 is SVGIG in the germline V gene (reference sequence). The CDR3 region has the DNA TGTGCCTGGAGTCCGGGACTGCTAATAAGCAATCAGCCCCAGCATTTT. This translates into CAWSPGLLISNQPQHF.

The V and J genes are TRBV4-1 and TRBJ1-6; D unresolved. This CDR3 is 15 amino acids long. Trimming removed 1 base at V and 8 bases at J, with 12 bases between. Looked up from germline, CDR1 is MGHRA and CDR2 is YSYEKL. The CDR3 region is CASSQVHDLDSPLHF. The CDR3 coding sequence is TGCGCCAGCAGCCAAGTACACGACCTAGATTCACCCCTCCACTTT.

The DNA of the CDR3 is TGTGCCAGCAGCGTAGGGCGGTTTAATGAAAAACTGTTTTTT. Translated: CASSVGRFNEKLFF. This sequence joins TRBV9 and TRBJ1-4; D gene unclear. In germline, CDR1 is SGDLS, CDR2 YYNGEE. CDR3 size: 14 residues. The V and J ends lost 0 bases and 4 bases respectively, with 7 bases between them.

Only a few counts were recorded for this clone. J is TRBJ2-1 and V is TRBV6-5, with TRBD2 matching over 8 bases. The CDR3 is 15 residues long. Germline V gene data show CDR1 as MNHEY and CDR2 as SVGAGI. The J segment lost 4 bases and the V segment lost 5 bases, leaving 7 bases of the junction unmatched. The CDR3 DNA sequence: TGTGCCAGCAGTACCTTGGCTAGCGGGTACAATGAGCAGTTCTTC. Protein sequence: CASSTLASGYNEQFF.

The V call is TRBV11-2, the J call TRBJ2-6; no definite D call. V gave up 4 bases and J gave up 4 bases, with 11 bases separating them. This CDR3 contains 15 residues. CDR1 and CDR2 (germline): SGHAT, FQNNGV. This CDR3 reads CASSYVQSGANVLTF. DNA for the CDR3: TGTGCCAGCAGCTACGTTCAGTCCGGGGCCAACGTCCTGACTTTC.

The chain has TRBV5-1 and TRBJ1-4; D might be TRBD1 (5 bases). In germline, CDR1 is SGHRS, CDR2 YFSETQ. Trimming removed 6 bases at V and 3 bases at J, with 12 bases between. The CDR3 loop spans 14 amino acids. The CDR3 is CASKMGGSNEKLFF. CDR3 DNA: TGCGCCAGCAAAATGGGGGGGTCTAATGAAAAACTGTTTTTT.

The chain has TRBV28 and TRBJ2-1; 7 bases map to TRBD2. After removal of 3 bases from V and 4 bases from J, the junction contained 6 bases not matched to a gene. Germline assignment: CDR1 MDHEN and CDR2 SYDVKM. This CDR3 spans 15 amino acids. CDR3 DNA: TGTGCCAGCAGTTTTCGGGGACTACTATACAATGAGCAGTTCTTC. Translated: CASSFRGLLYNEQFF.

This chain uses TRBV7-9 with TRBJ1-2; the D gene is possibly TRBD1 (5 bases). CDR3 length equals 15 residues. Looked up from germline, CDR1 is SEHNR and CDR2 is FQNEAQ (reference sequence). The V and J ends lost 4 bases and 6 bases respectively, with 18 bases between them. The CDR3 sequence is CASSYTLRGGDGYTF. DNA of the CDR3: TGTGCCAGCAGCTACACATTGAGGGGAGGAGATGGCTACACCTTC. Looking up the rest from reference TRBV7-9 and TRBJ1-2 gives the full variable domain: DTGVSQNPRHKITKRGQNVTFRCDPISEHNRLYWYRQTLGQGPEFLTYFQNEAQLEKSRLLSDRFSAERPKGSFSTLEIQRTEQGDSAMYLCASSYTLRGGDGYTFGSGTRLTVV.

The V and J genes are TRBV20-1 and TRBJ2-3; D gene unclear. The CDR3 has 11 amino acids. Germline V gene sequence: CDR1 DFQATT, CDR2 SNEGSKA (reference sequence). Trimming removed 6 bases from V and 6 bases from J, with 10 bases in between. This CDR3 is CSATERDTQYF. The CDR3 DNA sequence: TGCAGTGCCACAGAACGCGATACGCAGTATTTT.

The V and J genes are TRBV10-3 and TRBJ1-1; a possible D gene is TRBD1 (5 bases). V lost 2 bases and J lost 10, with 8 bases in between. The CDR3 consists of 11 residues. Germline CDR1 and CDR2: ENHRY and SYGVKD. Here the CDR3 DNA reads TGTGCCATCAGTGAGGACAGTACAGCTTTCTTT. This translates into CAISEDSTAFF.

This chain connects TRBV18 to TRBJ1-1; D is perhaps TRBD1 (6 bases). This CDR3 is built from 18 residues. Looked up from germline, CDR1 is KGHSH and CDR2 is LQKENI. V lost 6 bases and J 0 bases, leaving 23 bases between the germline ends. CDR3 sequence: CASSRNAGGDWVNTEAFF. DNA of the CDR3: TGTGCCAGCTCCCGAAACGCGGGGGGCGATTGGGTGAACACTGAAGCTTTCTTT. Using reference TRBV18 and TRBJ1-1 for the parts outside the CDR3, the full variable domain is NAGVMQNPRHLVRRRGQEARLRCSPMKGHSHVYWYRQLPEEGLKFMVYLQKENIIDESGMPKERFSAEFPKEGPSILRIQQVVRGDSAAYFCASSRNAGGDWVNTEAFFGQGTRLTVV.

This clone was detected only a few times. The chain employs TRBV4-1 and TRBJ1-3; D is ambiguous. The CDR3 extends over 14 amino acids. Looked up from germline, CDR1 is MGHRA and CDR2 is YSYEKL. V gave up 0 bases and J gave up 0 bases, with 3 bases separating them. This CDR3 is CASSQDSSGNTIYF. The CDR3 DNA reads as TGCGCCAGCAGCCAAGACAGCTCTGGAAACACCATATATTTT.